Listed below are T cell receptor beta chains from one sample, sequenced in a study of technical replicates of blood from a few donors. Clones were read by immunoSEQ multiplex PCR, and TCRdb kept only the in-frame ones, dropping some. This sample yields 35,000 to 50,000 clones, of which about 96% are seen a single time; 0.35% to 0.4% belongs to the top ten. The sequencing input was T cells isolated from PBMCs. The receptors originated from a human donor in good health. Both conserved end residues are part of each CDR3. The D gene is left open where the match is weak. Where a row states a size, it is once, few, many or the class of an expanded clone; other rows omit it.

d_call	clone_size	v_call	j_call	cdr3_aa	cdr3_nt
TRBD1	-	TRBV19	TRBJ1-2	CASSRQGALDGYTF	TGTGCCAGTAGCAGACAGGGGGCGCTGGATGGCTACACCTTC
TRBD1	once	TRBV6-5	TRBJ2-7	CASSYGTGGATYEQYF	TGTGCCAGCAGTTACGGGACAGGGGGAGCTACCTACGAGCAGTACTTC
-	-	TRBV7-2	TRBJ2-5	CASSLRGSQETQYF	TGTGCCAGCAGCTTACGAGGGTCTCAAGAGACCCAGTACTTC
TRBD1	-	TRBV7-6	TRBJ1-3	CASSYYSTGTGAGNTIYF	TGTGCCAGCAGCTACTACTCAACCGGGACAGGGGCTGGAAACACCATATATTTT
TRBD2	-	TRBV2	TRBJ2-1	CASSESGGSYNEQFF	TGTGCCAGCAGTGAAAGCGGGGGCTCCTACAATGAGCAGTTCTTC
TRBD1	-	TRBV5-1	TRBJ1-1	CASSENRGTEAFF	TGCGCCAGCAGCGAAAACAGGGGCACTGAAGCTTTCTTT
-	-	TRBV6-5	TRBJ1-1	CASIAGDGTEAFF	TGTGCCAGCATCGCAGGGGATGGCACTGAAGCTTTCTTT
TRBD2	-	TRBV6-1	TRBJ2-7	CASSVGLAVSSYEQYF	TGTGCCAGCAGTGTCGGACTAGCTGTAAGCTCCTACGAGCAGTACTTC
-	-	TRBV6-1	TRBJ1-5	CASSEVNLNQPQHF	TGTGCCAGCAGTGAAGTAAACCTAAATCAGCCCCAGCATTTT
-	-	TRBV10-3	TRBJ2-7	CAISEGPGQLYEQYF	TGTGCCATCAGTGAGGGTCCAGGACAACTTTACGAGCAGTACTTC
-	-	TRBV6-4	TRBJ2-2	CASRQTNTGELFF	TGTGCCAGCAGACAAACGAACACCGGGGAGCTGTTTTTT
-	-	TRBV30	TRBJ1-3	CAWRLGGTGNTIYF	TGTGCCTGGAGACTGGGGGGGACTGGAAACACCATATATTTT
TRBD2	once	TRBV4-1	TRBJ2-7	CASSQPSGREEQYF	TGCGCCAGCAGCCAACCCAGCGGGAGGGAAGAGCAGTACTTC
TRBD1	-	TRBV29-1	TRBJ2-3	CSVTGGFTDTQYF	TGCAGCGTTACAGGGGGTTTTACAGATACGCAGTATTTT
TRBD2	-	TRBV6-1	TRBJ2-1	CASKREVPYNEQFF	TGTGCCAGCAAACGGGAGGTTCCCTACAATGAGCAGTTCTTC
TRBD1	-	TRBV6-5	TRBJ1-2	CASSPGGADGYTF	TGTGCCAGCAGCCCAGGGGGCGCGGATGGCTACACCTTC
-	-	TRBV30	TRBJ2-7	CAWSWGSGYEQYF	TGTGCCTGGAGTTGGGGTAGCGGCTACGAGCAGTACTTC
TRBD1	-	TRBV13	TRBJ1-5	CASSPGGQGAGQPQHF	TGTGCCAGCAGCCCCGGGGGACAGGGGGCAGGTCAGCCCCAGCATTTT
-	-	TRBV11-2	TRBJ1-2	CASSFFDGGDGYTF	TGTGCCAGCAGCTTCTTCGACGGGGGGGATGGCTACACCTTC
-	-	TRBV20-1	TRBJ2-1	CSAWRNEQFF	TGCAGTGCTTGGAGGAATGAGCAGTTCTTC
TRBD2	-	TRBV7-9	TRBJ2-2	CASSLGTSYTGELFF	TGTGCCAGCAGCTTAGGGACTAGCTACACCGGGGAGCTGTTTTTT
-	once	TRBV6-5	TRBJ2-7	CASSYGHSYEQYF	TGTGCCAGCAGTTACGGACACTCCTACGAGCAGTACTTC
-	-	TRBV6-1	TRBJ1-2	CASSELYGQRLGYTF	TGTGCCAGCAGTGAACTTTACGGACAGCGTTTGGGCTACACCTTC
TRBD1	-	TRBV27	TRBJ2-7	CASSDRGGGTYEQYF	TGTGCCAGCAGCGACAGGGGTGGGGGGACCTACGAGCAGTACTTC
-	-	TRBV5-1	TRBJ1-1	CASSLKPAEAFF	TGCGCCAGCAGCTTGAAGCCTGCTGAAGCTTTCTTT
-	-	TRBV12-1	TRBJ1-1	CASSFATGTKTEAFF	-
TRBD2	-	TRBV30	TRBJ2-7	CAWSTERERTYEQYF	TGTGCCTGGAGTACCGAGCGGGAGAGGACCTACGAGCAGTACTTC
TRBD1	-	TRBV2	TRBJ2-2	CASSINRGTGELFF	TGTGCCAGCAGTATCAACAGGGGTACCGGGGAGCTGTTTTTT
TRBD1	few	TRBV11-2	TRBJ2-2	CASSPGTVKNTGELFF	TGTGCCAGCAGCCCCGGGACAGTAAAGAACACCGGGGAGCTGTTTTTT
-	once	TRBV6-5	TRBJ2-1	CASSYGRTNEQFF	TGTGCCAGCAGTTACGGGAGGACGAATGAGCAGTTCTTC
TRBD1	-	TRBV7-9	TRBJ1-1	CASRIDRGVSMVTEAFF	TGTGCCAGCAGGATAGACAGGGGCGTCTCTATGGTCACTGAAGCTTTCTTT
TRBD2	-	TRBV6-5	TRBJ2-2	CASSPRAGVIGELFF	TGTGCCAGCAGCCCAAGGGCGGGAGTGATCGGGGAGCTGTTTTTT
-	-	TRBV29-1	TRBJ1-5	CSVDYGTNQPQHF	TGCAGCGTTGATTACGGTACGAATCAGCCCCAGCATTTT
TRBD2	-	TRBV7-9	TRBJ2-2	CASSRNRQTSGVTGELFF	TGTGCCAGCAGCCGAAACAGGCAGACTAGCGGGGTTACCGGGGAGCTGTTTTTT
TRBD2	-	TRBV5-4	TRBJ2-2	CATGREREGTGELFF	TGTGCCACTGGTAGAGAGCGGGAGGGTACCGGGGAGCTGTTTTTT
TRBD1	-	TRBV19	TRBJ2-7	CASSAQGASYEQYF	TGTGCCAGTAGTGCCCAGGGGGCATCCTACGAGCAGTACTTC
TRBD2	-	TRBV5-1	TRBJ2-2	CATTGLAGGDTGELFF	TGCGCCACCACAGGACTAGCGGGAGGGGACACCGGGGAGCTGTTTTTT
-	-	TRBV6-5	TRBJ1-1	CASSYSSNLNTEAFF	TGTGCCAGCAGTTACTCGAGTAATCTGAACACTGAAGCTTTCTTT
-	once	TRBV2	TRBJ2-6	CASSVHTSGANVLTF	TGTGCCAGCAGTGTACATACCTCTGGGGCCAACGTCCTGACTTTC
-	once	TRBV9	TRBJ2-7	CASSVSGNLREQYF	TGTGCCAGCAGCGTAAGTGGTAACCTACGAGAGCAGTACTTC
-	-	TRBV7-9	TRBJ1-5	CASSKGGSNQPQHF	TGTGCCAGCAGCAAAGGAGGCAGCAATCAGCCCCAGCATTTT
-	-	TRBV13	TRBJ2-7	CASSPSQGTAYEQYF	TGTGCCAGTAGCCCATCTCAGGGTACGGCCTACGAGCAGTACTTC
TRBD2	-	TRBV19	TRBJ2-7	CASSSLAEFYEQYF	TGTGCCAGTAGTTCTCTAGCGGAATTCTACGAGCAGTACTTC
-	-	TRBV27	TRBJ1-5	CASSFQNGGPQHF	TGTGCCAGCAGTTTCCAAAACGGGGGGCCCCAGCATTTT
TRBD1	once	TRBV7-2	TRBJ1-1	CASSLSGQIMNTEAFF	TGTGCCAGCAGCTTATCGGGACAGATAATGAACACTGAAGCTTTCTTT
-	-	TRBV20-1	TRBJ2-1	CTSQLGDEQFF	TGCACCAGCCAACTAGGTGACGAGCAGTTCTTC
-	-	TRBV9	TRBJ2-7	CASSVTFGVSYEQYF	TGTGCCAGCAGCGTAACGTTCGGGGTCTCCTACGAGCAGTACTTC
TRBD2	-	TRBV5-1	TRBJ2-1	CASSLDGLAGGPHNEQFF	TGCGCCAGCAGCTTGGATGGACTAGCGGGAGGGCCTCACAATGAGCAGTTCTTC
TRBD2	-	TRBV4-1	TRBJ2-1	CASSHRASGWSYNEQFF	TGCGCCAGCAGCCATAGGGCTAGCGGGTGGTCCTACAATGAGCAGTTCTTC
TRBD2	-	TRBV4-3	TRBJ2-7	CASSLESSGFYEQYF	TGCGCCAGCAGCCTAGAGTCTAGCGGGTTCTACGAGCAGTACTTC
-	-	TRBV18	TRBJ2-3	CASSPTRVNTDTQYF	TGTGCCAGCTCCCCGACCCGGGTCAACACAGATACGCAGTATTTT
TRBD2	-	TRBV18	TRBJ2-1	CASSPPGLAGSNEQFF	TGTGCCAGCTCACCCCCGGGACTAGCGGGAAGCAATGAGCAGTTCTTC
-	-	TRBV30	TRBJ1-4	CAWGRRGLPSEVGREKLFF	TGTGCCTGGGGTCGCAGAGGGCTACCCTCCGAGGTTGGACGGGAAAAACTGTTTTTT